Listed below are T cell receptor beta chains from one sample, sequenced in a study of blood T cell repertoires in COVID-19. Produced via immunoSEQ multiplex PCR; TCRdb's table is partial and in-frame only. The data contain roughly 97,000 clones, less than 95% of them seen just once; the ten biggest clones take up about 1.7%. The sequencing sample was made of peripheral blood. These TCRs come from a man between 60 and 75 years old with acute or convalescent COVID-19. Each CDR3 is given with its conserved first and last residue. The order of the fields is clone size, D gene, J gene, V gene, CDR3 protein, CDR3 DNA. The D gene is left open where the match is weak. The size of a clone is reported for some rows only, either as once, few or many, or as a class for expanded clones.

clone_size: NA
d_call: TRBD2
j_call: TRBJ2-3
v_call: TRBV5-1
cdr3_aa: CASSPGGPIDTQYF
cdr3_nt: TGCGCCAGCAGCCCGGGGGGTCCCATAGATACGCAGTATTTT

clone_size: NA
d_call: NA
j_call: TRBJ1-2
v_call: TRBV2
cdr3_aa: CASTPGGSDYTF
cdr3_nt: TGTGCCAGCACCCCGGGGGGTAGTGATTACACCTTC

clone_size: NA
d_call: NA
j_call: TRBJ2-7
v_call: TRBV11-1
cdr3_aa: CASSSPITAYEQYF
cdr3_nt: TGTGCCAGCAGCTCCCCGATTACAGCCTACGAGCAGTACTTC

clone_size: NA
d_call: NA
j_call: TRBJ1-6
v_call: TRBV9
cdr3_aa: CASSVGPLDLETSYNSPLHF
cdr3_nt: TGTGCCAGCAGCGTAGGCCCCCTGGATCTAGAGACCTCCTATAATTCACCCCTCCACTTT

clone_size: NA
d_call: NA
j_call: TRBJ1-2
v_call: TRBV4-1
cdr3_aa: CASSQEQGNYGYTF
cdr3_nt: TGCGCCAGCAGCCAAGAGCAGGGGAACTATGGCTACACCTTC

clone_size: NA
d_call: NA
j_call: TRBJ2-2
v_call: TRBV21-1
cdr3_aa: CASSRPGTGYTGELFF
cdr3_nt: TGTGCCAGCAGCCGTCCCGGGACAGGCTACACCGGGGAGCTGTTTTTT

clone_size: NA
d_call: TRBD2
j_call: TRBJ2-1
v_call: TRBV7-2
cdr3_aa: CASRRTSGSSYNEQFF
cdr3_nt: TGTGCCAGCAGGCGGACTAGCGGGAGCTCCTACAATGAGCAGTTCTTC

clone_size: NA
d_call: NA
j_call: TRBJ1-2
v_call: TRBV25-1
cdr3_aa: CASRGWGGNYGYTF
cdr3_nt: TGTGCCAGCAGGGGCTGGGGGGGCAACTATGGCTACACCTTC

clone_size: NA
d_call: NA
j_call: TRBJ2-2
v_call: TRBV6-5
cdr3_aa: CASTRRDTGELFF
cdr3_nt: TGTGCCAGCACCCGAAGAGACACCGGGGAGCTGTTTTTT

clone_size: NA
d_call: NA
j_call: TRBJ2-7
v_call: TRBV27
cdr3_aa: CASSPTLWAGRSYEQYF
cdr3_nt: TGTGCCAGCAGTCCCACCCTTTGGGCAGGGCGCTCCTACGAGCAGTACTTC

clone_size: NA
d_call: TRBD2
j_call: TRBJ2-5
v_call: TRBV6-5
cdr3_aa: CASSLAGGTRETQYF
cdr3_nt: TGTGCCAGCAGCTTAGCGGGGGGGACCCGGGAGACCCAGTACTTC

clone_size: NA
d_call: TRBD1
j_call: TRBJ2-1
v_call: TRBV6-5
cdr3_aa: CASSNSGQGADEQFF
cdr3_nt: TGTGCCAGCTCTAATTCGGGACAGGGGGCCGATGAGCAGTTCTTC

clone_size: NA
d_call: TRBD2
j_call: TRBJ2-2
v_call: TRBV9
cdr3_aa: CASSVGLAGNTGELFF
cdr3_nt: TGTGCCAGCAGCGTGGGACTAGCGGGGAACACCGGGGAGCTGTTTTTT

clone_size: NA
d_call: TRBD1
j_call: TRBJ1-1
v_call: TRBV29-1
cdr3_aa: CSGRQGVGVGTEAFF
cdr3_nt: TGCAGCGGACGGCAGGGGGTGGGAGTTGGCACTGAAGCTTTCTTT

clone_size: once
d_call: TRBD1
j_call: TRBJ2-7
v_call: TRBV5-1
cdr3_aa: CASSLQGQGYEQYF
cdr3_nt: TGCGCCAGCAGCTTACAGGGACAGGGGTACGAGCAGTACTTC

clone_size: NA
d_call: NA
j_call: TRBJ1-6
v_call: TRBV2
cdr3_aa: CASSGRGRALHF
cdr3_nt: TGTGCCAGCAGTGGTCGCGGTCGAGCCCTCCACTTT

clone_size: few
d_call: TRBD1
j_call: TRBJ2-1
v_call: TRBV3-1/TRBV3-2
cdr3_aa: CASSQVGQKTNEQFF
cdr3_nt: TGTGCCAGCAGCCAGGTGGGACAGAAAACCAATGAGCAGTTCTTC

clone_size: NA
d_call: NA
j_call: TRBJ2-1
v_call: TRBV5-8
cdr3_aa: CASSGTYLSYNEQFF
cdr3_nt: TGTGCCAGCAGCGGGACTTACCTCTCCTACAATGAGCAGTTCTTC

clone_size: NA
d_call: NA
j_call: TRBJ1-2
v_call: TRBV19
cdr3_aa: CASRTLAGAYGYTF
cdr3_nt: TGTGCCAGTAGAACTCTGGCAGGGGCCTATGGCTACACCTTC

clone_size: NA
d_call: TRBD1
j_call: TRBJ1-2
v_call: TRBV14
cdr3_aa: CASSPSQGASYGYTF
cdr3_nt: TGTGCCAGCAGCCCAAGTCAGGGGGCTTCCTATGGCTACACCTTC

clone_size: NA
d_call: NA
j_call: TRBJ2-2
v_call: TRBV5-4
cdr3_aa: CASSSPGSLTNTGELFF
cdr3_nt: TGTGCCAGCAGCTCCCCGGGGAGCCTTACGAACACCGGGGAGCTGTTTTTT

clone_size: NA
d_call: NA
j_call: TRBJ1-5
v_call: TRBV21-1
cdr3_aa: CASSKALCFPPGQSNQPQHF
cdr3_nt: TGTGCCAGCAGCAAAGCGCTTTGTTTTCCCCCGGGACAGAGCAATCAGCCCCAGCATTTT

clone_size: NA
d_call: TRBD1
j_call: TRBJ1-5
v_call: TRBV6-5
cdr3_aa: CASTLDRGHNQPQHF
cdr3_nt: TGTGCCAGCACGCTGGACAGGGGCCACAATCAGCCCCAGCATTTT

clone_size: NA
d_call: TRBD2
j_call: TRBJ2-3
v_call: TRBV6-5
cdr3_aa: CASRGWGGGTDTQYF
cdr3_nt: TGTGCCAGCAGAGGCTGGGGGGGAGGCACAGATACGCAGTATTTT

clone_size: NA
d_call: NA
j_call: TRBJ1-2
v_call: TRBV27
cdr3_aa: CASSLNNPKYGYTF
cdr3_nt: TGTGCCAGCAGTTTGAACAACCCCAAGTATGGCTACACCTTC

clone_size: few
d_call: NA
j_call: TRBJ1-1
v_call: TRBV7-9
cdr3_aa: CASSFGGANTEAFF
cdr3_nt: TGTGCCAGCAGCTTCGGAGGAGCGAACACTGAAGCTTTCTTT

clone_size: NA
d_call: NA
j_call: TRBJ2-3
v_call: TRBV5-4
cdr3_aa: CASRKGARATDTQYF
cdr3_nt: TGTGCCAGCAGGAAGGGAGCCCGGGCCACAGATACGCAGTATTTT

clone_size: NA
d_call: TRBD2
j_call: TRBJ2-3
v_call: TRBV30
cdr3_aa: CAWRLAGNTDTQYF
cdr3_nt: TGTGCCTGGAGGCTAGCGGGGAACACAGATACGCAGTATTTT

clone_size: NA
d_call: TRBD2
j_call: TRBJ2-5
v_call: TRBV10-3
cdr3_aa: CAISEGWTSGEQETQYF
cdr3_nt: TGTGCCATCAGTGAGGGATGGACTAGCGGGGAGCAAGAGACCCAGTACTTC

clone_size: NA
d_call: TRBD1
j_call: TRBJ1-3
v_call: TRBV7-2
cdr3_aa: CASSPWGTGAFGNTIYF
cdr3_nt: TGTGCCAGCAGCCCCTGGGGGACAGGGGCCTTTGGAAACACCATATATTTT

clone_size: NA
d_call: NA
j_call: TRBJ2-3
v_call: TRBV3-1/TRBV3-2
cdr3_aa: CASSHNYGGFTDTQYF
cdr3_nt: TGTGCCAGCAGCCACAATTACGGGGGATTCACAGATACGCAGTATTTT

clone_size: NA
d_call: TRBD1
j_call: TRBJ2-3
v_call: TRBV5-1
cdr3_aa: CASRQGAGTDTQYF
cdr3_nt: TGCGCCAGCAGGCAGGGGGCTGGCACAGATACGCAGTATTTT

clone_size: NA
d_call: NA
j_call: TRBJ1-1
v_call: TRBV15
cdr3_aa: CATSRAPTDEAFF
cdr3_nt: TGTGCCACCAGCAGAGCACCAACAGATGAAGCTTTCTTT

clone_size: NA
d_call: TRBD1
j_call: TRBJ1-2
v_call: TRBV7-2
cdr3_aa: CASSYGTGNYGYTF
cdr3_nt: TGTGCCAGCAGCTACGGGACAGGGAACTATGGCTACACCTTC

clone_size: NA
d_call: NA
j_call: TRBJ1-1
v_call: TRBV6-6
cdr3_aa: CASRTGRWTEAFF
cdr3_nt: TGTGCCAGCAGAACAGGGCGTTGGACTGAAGCTTTCTTT

clone_size: NA
d_call: NA
j_call: TRBJ2-2
v_call: TRBV10-3
cdr3_aa: CAISAGTSLNTGELFF
cdr3_nt: TGTGCCATCAGTGCCGGGACTTCCTTGAACACCGGGGAGCTGTTTTTT

clone_size: NA
d_call: NA
j_call: TRBJ1-1
v_call: TRBV25-1
cdr3_aa: CASSAPGHLGGAFF
cdr3_nt: TGTGCCAGCAGTGCCCCGGGACATCTAGGGGGAGCTTTCTTT

clone_size: NA
d_call: TRBD1
j_call: TRBJ1-1
v_call: TRBV7-9
cdr3_aa: CASSSRTGATEAFF
cdr3_nt: TGTGCCAGCAGCTCCCGGACAGGGGCGACTGAAGCTTTCTTT

clone_size: NA
d_call: TRBD1
j_call: TRBJ1-6
v_call: TRBV7-6
cdr3_aa: CASSLETGTYSPLHF
cdr3_nt: TGTGCCAGCAGCTTAGAGACAGGGACATATTCACCCCTCCACTTT

clone_size: NA
d_call: NA
j_call: TRBJ2-1
v_call: TRBV5-1
cdr3_aa: CASSLQDSAYNEQFF
cdr3_nt: TGCGCCAGCAGCTTGCAAGATAGCGCCTACAATGAGCAGTTCTTC

clone_size: NA
d_call: NA
j_call: TRBJ2-5
v_call: TRBV2
cdr3_aa: CASIGGGIQETQYF
cdr3_nt: TGTGCCAGCATTGGGGGGGGCATCCAAGAGACCCAGTACTTC

clone_size: once
d_call: TRBD1
j_call: TRBJ1-5
v_call: TRBV19
cdr3_aa: CASSLGDRDRNQPQHF
cdr3_nt: TGTGCCAGTAGTCTAGGGGACAGGGACCGCAATCAGCCCCAGCATTTT

clone_size: NA
d_call: TRBD1
j_call: TRBJ1-4
v_call: TRBV29-1
cdr3_aa: CSVSGQGATNEKLFF
cdr3_nt: TGCAGCGTTTCAGGACAGGGGGCAACTAATGAAAAACTGTTTTTT

clone_size: NA
d_call: NA
j_call: TRBJ1-5
v_call: TRBV7-9
cdr3_aa: CAGGGEHQPQHF
cdr3_nt: TGTGCCGGGGGAGGGGAACATCAGCCCCAGCATTTT

clone_size: once
d_call: NA
j_call: TRBJ1-2
v_call: TRBV18
cdr3_aa: CASSSRQDNYGYTF
cdr3_nt: TGTGCCAGCTCATCCCGACAGGACAACTATGGCTACACCTTC

clone_size: NA
d_call: TRBD1
j_call: TRBJ1-5
v_call: TRBV19
cdr3_aa: CASSLRTGGGQPQHF
cdr3_nt: TGTGCCAGTAGTCTCAGGACAGGGGGCGGGCAGCCCCAGCATTTT

clone_size: NA
d_call: TRBD1
j_call: TRBJ1-4
v_call: TRBV18
cdr3_aa: CASSPPGTGGEKLFF
cdr3_nt: TGTGCCAGCTCACCACCCGGGACAGGGGGCGAAAAACTGTTTTTT

clone_size: few
d_call: NA
j_call: TRBJ2-2
v_call: TRBV2
cdr3_aa: CASSEIGNTGELFF
cdr3_nt: TGTGCCAGCAGTGAAATCGGGAACACCGGGGAGCTGTTTTTT

clone_size: NA
d_call: TRBD1
j_call: TRBJ1-1
v_call: TRBV18
cdr3_aa: CASSPSTGRNTEAFF
cdr3_nt: TGTGCCAGCTCACCCTCGACAGGGAGGAACACTGAAGCTTTCTTT

clone_size: NA
d_call: NA
j_call: TRBJ2-2
v_call: TRBV10-3
cdr3_aa: CAISPRPGALTGELFF
cdr3_nt: TGTGCCATCAGCCCTCGGCCAGGGGCGCTCACCGGGGAGCTGTTTTTT

clone_size: NA
d_call: NA
j_call: TRBJ1-5
v_call: TRBV18
cdr3_aa: CASSPGSRAGAQHF
cdr3_nt: TGTGCCAGCTCACCTGGCTCTAGAGCGGGAGCCCAGCATTTT

clone_size: NA
d_call: TRBD1
j_call: TRBJ1-2
v_call: TRBV5-1
cdr3_aa: CASRPVSDRGYGYTF
cdr3_nt: TGCGCCAGCCGCCCTGTTTCGGACAGGGGGTATGGCTACACCTTC

clone_size: once
d_call: TRBD1
j_call: TRBJ1-2
v_call: TRBV2
cdr3_aa: CASKRTGAVGDPPNYGYTF
cdr3_nt: TGTGCCAGCAAAAGGACAGGGGCTGTGGGGGACCCTCCTAACTATGGCTACACCTTC

clone_size: NA
d_call: TRBD1
j_call: TRBJ1-4
v_call: TRBV5-5
cdr3_aa: CASSLFDRDNEKLFF
cdr3_nt: TGTGCCAGCAGCTTATTCGACAGGGATAATGAAAAACTGTTTTTT

clone_size: NA
d_call: NA
j_call: TRBJ2-7
v_call: TRBV3-1/TRBV3-2
cdr3_aa: CASSRDRYEQYF
cdr3_nt: TGTGCCAGCAGCCGCGACAGATACGAGCAGTACTTC